What follows are 22 T cell receptor beta chains derived from one specimen sequenced in a study of cytomegalovirus exposure and HLA in healthy donors. The PCR used 60 Vbeta and 13 Jbeta primers. Sequencing was performed with immunoSEQ multiplex PCR; in TCRdb, only in-frame clones are kept and a portion is missing. Of roughly 130,000 clones listed, approximately 80% were seen once; the top ten hold under 1.5%. The source material was PBMCs. These receptors all come from a male donor in good health and CMV-seropositive.

A note on this clone: A much larger clone lies a single base off, so this may be a read error. CDR3 sequence (DNA): TGTGCTTGGGAACTAGCGGGGAATGAGCAGTACTTC. Residues: CAWELAGNEQYF. V and J are TRBV30 and TRBJ2-7; 10 nucleotides line up with TRBD2. Germline V gene sequence: CDR1 GTSNPN, CDR2 SVGIG (reference sequence). The CDR3 spans 12 residues.

The sample holds a few counts of this clone. The junction does not match germline at one end; this may be a read error. V gene TRBV7-7 combines with J gene TRBJ2-2; D uncertain. This CDR3 comprises 13 residues. Germline V gene sequence: CDR1 SSHAT, CDR2 FNYEAQ (reference sequence). CDR3 region: CASSLERYGELFF. The CDR3 nucleotides are TGTGCTAGCAGCTTAGAGCGTTACGGGGAGCTGTTTTTT.

The chain carries TRBV27 and TRBJ2-7; 8 bases map to TRBD1. Germline-derived CDR1 and CDR2 are MNHEY and SMNVEV (reference sequence). The V gene end was trimmed by 3 bases and the J gene end by 4 bases; junction bases not matched to a gene: 5. The CDR3 runs to 14 residues. The CDR3 is CASSLAGGRYEQYF. For the CDR3, the DNA is TGTGCCAGCAGTTTGGCAGGGGGCAGGTACGAGCAGTACTTC.

This chain connects TRBV9 to TRBJ1-1, with no clear D. Trimming took off 4 bases at V and 0 bases at J, with 7 bases between the two ends. The CDR3 runs to 13 residues. The germline gives CDR1 SGDLS, CDR2 YYNGEE. CDR3 nucleotide sequence: TGTGCCAGCAGCCCCCCGTTGAACACTGAAGCTTTCTTT. Residues: CASSPPLNTEAFF.

This clone was observed a few times. The J gene is TRBJ2-3, the V gene TRBV27, with 7 bases aligning to TRBD1. Unmatched junction bases numbered 5, after V lost 4 bases and J lost 4 bases. The length of the CDR3 is 14 residues. Germline loops: CDR1 MNHEY, CDR2 SMNVEV (reference sequence). DNA of the CDR3: TGTGCCAGCAGTTACAGGGGCCGAGCAGATACGCAGTATTTT. It yields the protein CASSYRGRADTQYF.

As concerns this clone: The germline gene is not matched at one end of the junction; a read error may be the cause. J is TRBJ2-1 and V is TRBV7-7; D is possibly TRBD1 (7 bases). This CDR3 has 14 amino acids. Germline values: CDR1 SSHAT, CDR2 FNYEAQ (reference sequence). Written as DNA, the CDR3 is TGTGCTAGCAGCTTAGCGGACAGGTCCAATGAGCAGTTCTTC. The encoded protein is CASSLADRSNEQFF.

The rearrangement joins TRBV6-1 to TRBJ2-1; TRBD2 agrees at 10 bases. Per the germline V gene, CDR1 is MNHNS and CDR2 is SASEGT. V lost 0 bases, J lost 8 bases, and 7 bases stayed unmatched. This CDR3 region has 16 residues. The CDR3 coding sequence is TGTGCCAGCAGTGAAGCTGGCAGCGGGAGGGACCATGAGCAGTTCTTC. The encoded protein is CASSEAGSGRDHEQFF.

This clone was seen only once. The sample has other DNA sequences that encode this CDR3 too. The J gene is TRBJ2-7, the V gene TRBV4-2; TRBD2 matches 14 bases. Trimming at V came to 0 bases and at J to 1 base, leaving 5 bases not matched to a gene. CDR3 length: 18 amino acids. CDR1 is LGHNA, CDR2 YNFKEQ, per germline. CDR3 DNA: TGTGCCAGCAGCCAAGACGGACTAGCGGGAGGACTTTCCTACGAGCAGTACTTC. Protein sequence: CASSQDGLAGGLSYEQYF.

The chain employs TRBV9 and TRBJ1-5, with D hard to call. Germline CDR1 SGDLS, CDR2 YYNGEE. This CDR3 is built from 12 residues. V lost 7 bases to trimming and J lost 0 bases, with 5 bases between them. The CDR3 sequence: CASSNSNQPQHF. CDR3 bases: TGTGCCAGCTCCAATAGCAATCAGCCCCAGCATTTT.

J is TRBJ2-6 and V is TRBV5-4; possible D gene TRBD1, 6 bases. CDR1 is SGHNT and CDR2 is YYREEE in the germline V gene (reference sequence). The CDR3 extends over 16 amino acids. V was trimmed by 3 bases and J by 5 bases, leaving 15 bases between them. The CDR3 sequence: CASSSGGGVWANVLTF. CDR3 DNA: TGTGCCAGCAGCTCCGGTGGGGGCGTCTGGGCCAACGTCCTGACTTTC.

The chain is built from TRBV2 and TRBJ2-7; TRBD2 matches at 10 bases. The V gene end was trimmed by 0 bases and the J gene end by 11 bases; junction bases not matched to a gene: 7. Germline-derived CDR1 and CDR2 are SNHLY and FYNNEI. The CDR3 extends over 14 amino acids. The chain's CDR3 is CASSEAWTSGTEYF. The CDR3 bases are TGTGCCAGCAGTGAAGCATGGACTAGCGGTACCGAGTACTTC.

The chain is built from TRBV10-3 and TRBJ2-3; D is perhaps TRBD1 (6 bases). Germline V gene data show CDR1 as ENHRY and CDR2 as SYGVKD. CDR3 length equals 16 residues. Trimming took 1 base from V and 0 from J, leaving 11 bases between them. The CDR3 loop is CAISEFGTTSTDTQYF. Here the CDR3 DNA reads TGTGCCATCAGTGAGTTCGGGACAACTAGCACAGATACGCAGTATTTT.

This clone was recorded a few times. The rearrangement links TRBV6-1 to TRBJ1-3; 8 bases are shared with TRBD1. Germline V gene sequence: CDR1 MNHNS, CDR2 SASEGT. The CDR3 consists of 18 residues. Germline trimming cut 1 base from V and 3 bases from J; bases unmatched to any gene: 11. This CDR3 reads CASSEVLVGTGGGNTIYF. The CDR3 DNA reads TGTGCCAGCAGTGAAGTGTTAGTGGGTACAGGGGGTGGAAACACCATATATTTT.

This chain uses TRBV19 with TRBJ2-3, with 7 bases aligning to TRBD1. The V segment lost 7 bases and the J segment 0 bases; nucleotides outside the gene matches: 4. The CDR3 covers 14 residues. From germline, CDR1 is LNHDA and CDR2 SQIVND (reference sequence). The CDR3 nucleotides are TGTGCCAGTACTCCGGGACAGAGCACAGATACGCAGTATTTT. As protein: CASTPGQSTDTQYF.

The gene calls are TRBV11-2 and TRBJ1-4; TRBD1 aligns across 7 bases. The CDR3 runs to 12 residues. The junction had 3 bases not matched to a gene; V was cut back by 6 bases and J by 8 bases. Germline V lookup: CDR1 SGHAT, CDR2 FQNNGV. Here the CDR3 reads CASSLQGEKLFF. The CDR3, as DNA: TGTGCCAGCAGTCTACAGGGGGAAAAACTGTTTTTT.

The CDR3 region has the DNA TGTGCCAGCAGCCAAGGGGTCAGGGAGGACGAGCAGTACTTC. Residues: CASSQGVREDEQYF. The chain combines TRBV4-2 with TRBJ2-7, with D perhaps matching TRBD2 (6 bases). Per germline, CDR1 LGHNA and CDR2 YNFKEQ. V lost 1 base and J lost 5, with 12 bases in between. This CDR3 has 14 residues.

The rearrangement uses TRBV7-9 and TRBJ2-1, with 12 bases aligning to TRBD2. Unmatched junction bases numbered 14, after V lost 6 bases and J lost 8 bases. CDR1 is SEHNR, CDR2 FQNEAQ, per germline (reference sequence). The CDR3 length is 17 residues. The CDR3 nucleotides are TGTGCCAGCAGACCCAGCGGGGCTAGCGGGAGGGCGGATGAGCAGTTCTTC. It translates to CASRPSGASGRADEQFF.

The gene calls are TRBV13 and TRBJ1-3, with D unresolved. The CDR3 totals 15 residues. Trimming shortened V by 0 bases and J by 0 bases, and 6 bases separated the two germline ends. Germline V CDR1 and CDR2: PRHDT, FYEKMQ (reference sequence). The CDR3 DNA is TGTGCCAGCAGCTTAGGCCTAACCTCTGGAAACACCATATATTTT. It specifies CASSLGLTSGNTIYF.

The gene calls are TRBV5-4 and TRBJ2-7, with a tentative D call TRBD2 (6 bases). The CDR3 contains 14 residues. Trimming shortened V by 4 bases and J by 3 bases, and 14 bases separated the two germline ends. The germline V gene has CDR1 SGHNT and CDR2 YYREEE (reference sequence). CDR3 sequence reads: CASSVGLQIYEQYF. The CDR3 DNA sequence: TGTGCCAGCAGCGTGGGACTGCAGATCTACGAGCAGTACTTC.

Concerning this clone: Other DNA variants within this sample encode the same CDR3. The DNA of the CDR3 is TGTGCCAGCAGCGTAGCCGGGGGCAATCAGCCCCAGCATTTT. It specifies CASSVAGGNQPQHF. V usage is TRBV9 and J usage is TRBJ1-5, with D unclear. This CDR3 has 14 residues. V dropped 0 bases and J dropped 2 bases, with 6 bases sitting between them. The germline gives CDR1 SGDLS, CDR2 YYNGEE.

The rearrangement links TRBV27 to TRBJ2-2; D is possibly TRBD1 (5 bases). The V gene's germline CDR1 is MNHEY and CDR2 SMNVEV (reference sequence). The V gene lost 3 bases and the J gene lost 0 bases, with 17 bases spanning the gap. CDR3 size: 18 residues. As DNA, the CDR3 is TGTGCCAGCAGTTTTCGGGTAGACAGACCCTCGAACACCGGGGAGCTGTTTTTT. Translated: CASSFRVDRPSNTGELFF.

The V and J genes are TRBV27 and TRBJ2-5; D is uncertain. The CDR3 totals 12 residues. Germline CDR1 and CDR2: MNHEY and SMNVEV (reference sequence). Trimming shortened V by 4 bases and J by 10 bases, and 13 bases separated the two germline ends. The CDR3 protein is CASSSYLGLQYF. CDR3 coding DNA: TGTGCCAGCAGTTCCTATCTAGGTCTCCAGTACTTC.